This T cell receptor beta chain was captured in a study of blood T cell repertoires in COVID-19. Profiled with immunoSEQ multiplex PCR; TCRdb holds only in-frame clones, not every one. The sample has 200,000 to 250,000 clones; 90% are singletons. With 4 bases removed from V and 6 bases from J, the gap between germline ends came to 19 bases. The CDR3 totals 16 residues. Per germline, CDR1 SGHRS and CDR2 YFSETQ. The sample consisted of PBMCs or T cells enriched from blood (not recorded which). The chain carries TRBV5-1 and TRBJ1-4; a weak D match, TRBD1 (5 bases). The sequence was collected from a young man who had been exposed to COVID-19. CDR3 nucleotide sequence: TGCGCCAGCAGCGAAAAGGCAGGGAGGTGGGATGAAAAACTGTTTTTT. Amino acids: CASSEKAGRWDEKLFF. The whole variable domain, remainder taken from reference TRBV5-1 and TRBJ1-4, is KAGVTQTPRYLIKTRGQQVTLSCSPISGHRSVSWYQQTPGQGLQFLFEYFSETQRNKGNFPGRFSGRQFSNSRSEMNVSTLELGDSALYLCASSEKAGRWDEKLFFGSGTQLSVL.